One and the same sample provided the 8 T cell receptor beta chains below, sequenced in a study of blood T cell repertoires in COVID-19. Only in-frame clones appear in the TCRdb table, and some are missing; sequencing was by immunoSEQ multiplex PCR. Of 150,000 to 200,000 clones in the sample, 80% were seen once. The sequencing input was PBMCs or T cells enriched from blood (not recorded which). These TCRs come from a man aged 60-69 years who had been exposed to COVID-19.

V gene TRBV12-3 or TRBV12-4 combines with J gene TRBJ1-5; TRBD1 matches at 11 bases. CDR3 size: 13 residues. The J segment lost 7 bases and the V segment lost 8 bases, leaving 4 bases of the junction unmatched. The CDR3 DNA reads as TGTGCCAGCGCCGGGACAGGGGGACAGCCCCAGCATTTT. This encodes CASAGTGGQPQHF.

The rearrangement uses TRBV5-4 and TRBJ2-3; 12 nucleotides line up with TRBD2. There are 16 residues in the CDR3. In germline, CDR1 is SGHNT, CDR2 YYREEE (reference sequence). Trimming removed 3 bases from V and 4 bases from J; junction bases left unmatched: 6. CDR3 loop: CASSSTSGSGPDTQYF. CDR3 DNA sequence: TGTGCCAGCAGCTCGACTAGCGGGAGTGGTCCAGATACGCAGTATTTT. Combining the CDR3 with reference TRBV5-4 and TRBJ2-3 gives the whole variable domain ETGVTQSPTHLIKTRGQQVTLRCSSQSGHNTVSWYQQALGQGPQFIFQYYREEENGRGNFPPRFSGLQFPNYSSELNVNALELDDSALYLCASSSTSGSGPDTQYFGPGTRLTVL.

The chain couples TRBV28 to TRBJ1-4, with D perhaps TRBD1 (6 bases). CDR1 and CDR2 (germline): MDHEN, SYDVKM. The V and J ends lost 3 bases and 2 bases respectively, with 10 bases between them. CDR3 length: 15 residues. The CDR3, as DNA: TGTGCCAGCAGTTTCCCCAGGGGTACTAATGAAAAACTGTTTTTT. Amino acids: CASSFPRGTNEKLFF.

The chain carries TRBV5-8 and TRBJ2-5; 13 bases line up with TRBD2. This CDR3 has 15 residues. Germline V gene data show CDR1 as SGHTS and CDR2 as YDEGEE. The V gene end was trimmed by 0 bases and the J gene end by 5 bases; junction bases not matched to a gene: 1. The CDR3 sequence is CASSLGTSGSETQYF. For the CDR3, the DNA is TGTGCCAGCAGCTTGGGGACTAGCGGGAGTGAGACCCAGTACTTC.

The chain carries TRBV2 and TRBJ1-5, with TRBD1 matching over 7 bases. With V trimmed by 5 bases and J by 6 bases, 7 bases remained unmatched. The CDR3 sequence is 14 residues long. Germline assignment: CDR1 SNHLY and CDR2 FYNNEI. As DNA, the CDR3 is TGTGCCAGCAGTAGCTCAGGGGGAAGTCAGCCCCAGCATTTT. Translating it yields CASSSSGGSQPQHF.

The J gene is TRBJ2-7, the V gene TRBV24-1; D remains unclear. CDR1 is KGHDR and CDR2 is SFDVKD in the germline V gene. There are 16 residues in the CDR3. Deletions cut 7 bases from V and 0 bases from J, with 18 bases between. The chain's CDR3 is CATRPTPPGTSYEQYF. DNA of the CDR3: TGTGCCACCAGACCTACCCCTCCCGGTACCTCCTACGAGCAGTACTTC.

The rearrangement joins TRBV27 to TRBJ2-5; TRBD2 aligns across 11 bases. J gave up 5 bases and V 4 bases, and 6 bases lay outside the gene matches. In germline, CDR1 is MNHEY, CDR2 SMNVEV (reference sequence). There are 15 residues in the CDR3. The CDR3 protein is CASSYSGRAWETQYF. The CDR3 DNA reads as TGTGCCAGCAGTTATAGCGGGAGGGCATGGGAGACCCAGTACTTC.

The chain couples TRBV19 to TRBJ2-7; tentatively, D is TRBD2 (5 bases). CDR1 and CDR2 from the germline V gene are LNHDA and SQIVND (reference sequence). The CDR3 totals 13 residues. The V and J ends lost 1 base and 1 base respectively, with 5 bases between them. The CDR3: CASSIGTSYEQYF. DNA for the CDR3: TGTGCCAGTAGTATAGGGACTTCCTACGAGCAGTACTTC.